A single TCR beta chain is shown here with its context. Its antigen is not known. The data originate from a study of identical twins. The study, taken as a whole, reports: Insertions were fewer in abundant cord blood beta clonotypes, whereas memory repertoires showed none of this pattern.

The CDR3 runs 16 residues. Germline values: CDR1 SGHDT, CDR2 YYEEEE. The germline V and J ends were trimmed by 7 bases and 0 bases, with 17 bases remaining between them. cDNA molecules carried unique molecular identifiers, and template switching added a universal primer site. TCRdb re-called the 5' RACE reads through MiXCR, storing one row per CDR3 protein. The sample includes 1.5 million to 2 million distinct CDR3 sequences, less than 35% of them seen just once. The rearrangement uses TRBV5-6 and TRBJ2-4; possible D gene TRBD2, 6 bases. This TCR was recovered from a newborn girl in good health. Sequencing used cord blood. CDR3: CASLKSGERAKNIQYF. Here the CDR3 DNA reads TGTGCCAGCCTTAAATCGGGGGAACGAGCCAAAAACATTCAGTACTTC.